This record covers a single TCR beta chain. The sample belongs to a study of blood T cell repertoires in COVID-19. Across the whole study: COVID-19 samples from acute and convalescent phases originated in the United States, Italy and Spain. Sources were T cells, B-cell-depleted T cells, or PBMCs; the material itself was cDNA or gDNA.

Cohort placement rested on clinical history that participants reported themselves. How the authors handled the data: Counts of nucleated cells, estimated from reference gene primer amplification, were obtained. Sequencing was performed with immunoSEQ multiplex PCR; in TCRdb, only in-frame clones are kept and a portion is missing. The DNA gave D and trimming, while V, J and clone size come from that table. The sample includes some 170,000 clones, roughly 88% of them seen just once. CDR1 is DFQATT and CDR2 is SNEGSKA in the germline V gene (reference sequence). V was clipped by 3 bases and J by 6 bases, with 5 bases between them. This CDR3 contains 10 residues.

The source is a man over 45 who had recovered from COVID-19. The V gene is TRBV20-1, the J gene TRBJ1-2; possible D gene TRBD1, 5 bases. Input material: PBMCs or T cells enriched from blood (not recorded which). CDR3 sequence (DNA): TGCAGTGCTAGGACAGATGGCTACACCTTC. Translated: CSARTDGYTF.